The sequence of this T cell receptor (beta chain) was determined in a study of T cell repertoires in cytomegalovirus infection. Across the whole study: It was the public TCR beta signatures that indicated both CMV infection and matching HLA type. Study-level results: Cumulative frequency (of public TCR beta family members) identified carriers of CMV plus the relevant HLA. The ex vivo response showed dominance by HLA-C-restricted CMV-specific TCR beta clonotypes.

TCRdb reprocessed the reads via MiXCR and lists one record per CDR3 protein. The data contain 550,000 to 850,000 distinct CDR3 sequences, around 30% of them singletons. CDR1 and CDR2 from the germline V gene are MNHEY and SMNVEV (reference sequence). Trimming cost V 3 bases and J 1 base; bases outside gene matches: 6. The CDR3 is 16 amino acids. This clonotype was detected a few times. The antigen is not known. The clonotype was recovered from a human donor in good health (CMV status not recorded). Some clones in this sample may be carry-over from other donors' samples. The rearrangement links TRBV27 to TRBJ2-3; 8 bases are shared with TRBD2. This material consisted of cultured PBMCs, taken from culture after CMV antigen stimulation. The CDR3 sequence is CASSFEAGDGTDTQYF. The CDR3 coding sequence is TGTGCCAGCAGTTTTGAAGCGGGAGATGGCACAGATACGCAGTATTTT.